The 26 T cell receptor beta chains below all came from one sample that was sequenced in a study of cytomegalovirus exposure and HLA in healthy donors. The PCR employed 60 Vbeta primers together with 13 Jbeta primers. Repertoires were generated with immunoSEQ multiplex PCR, while TCRdb's copy carries only in-frame clones and drops some. This sample has 170,000 or so clones; about 80% occur once, and the top ten carry almost 7%. The sequenced material came from PBMCs. These receptors all come from a man younger than 40 in good health and CMV-seropositive.

This clone has a handful of counts. The chain couples TRBV7-7 to TRBJ2-2; 7 nucleotides line up with TRBD1. V lost 1 base, J lost 4 bases, and 6 bases stayed unmatched. Germline V gene lookup returns CDR1 SSHAT and CDR2 FNYEAQ (reference sequence). The CDR3 is 16 amino acids. The CDR3 here is CASSLGQGELTGELFF. The DNA for the CDR3 is TGTGCCAGCAGCTTAGGGCAGGGGGAACTCACCGGGGAGCTGTTTTTT.

This chain connects TRBV7-9 to TRBJ2-5; D possibly corresponds to TRBD2 (6 bases). Germline V gene lookup returns CDR1 SEHNR and CDR2 FQNEAQ (reference sequence). Trimming cost V 5 bases and J 5 bases, with 15 bases left between them. The CDR3 length is 14 residues. CDR3 in DNA: TGTGCCAGCAGCGACAAAACGGGAGTTGAGACCCAGTACTTC. Protein product: CASSDKTGVETQYF.

V gene TRBV15 combines with J gene TRBJ1-1; possible D gene TRBD1, 5 bases. The ends were cut back, 1 base at V and 5 bases at J, with 17 bases in the middle. This CDR3 is built from 16 residues. In germline, CDR1 is LNHNV, CDR2 YYDKDF (reference sequence). CDR3 residues: CATSRGGQGPVTEAFF. The CDR3 DNA follows: TGTGCCACCAGCAGAGGAGGTCAGGGTCCGGTGACTGAAGCTTTCTTT.

The genes are TRBV19 and TRBJ2-7; 7 bases map to TRBD1. This CDR3 spans 15 amino acids. The V gene's germline CDR1 is LNHDA and CDR2 SQIVND (reference sequence). The V segment lost 2 bases and the J segment 6 bases; nucleotides outside the gene matches: 10. The CDR3 region is CASSIMTGNPSEQYF. The CDR3 nucleotides are TGTGCCAGTAGTATAATGACAGGGAACCCCTCCGAGCAGTACTTC.

The J gene is TRBJ2-1, the V gene TRBV5-1, with 14 positions matching TRBD2. CDR1 and CDR2 from the germline V gene are SGHRS and YFSETQ. Unmatched junction bases numbered 13, after V lost 1 base and J lost 10 bases. The CDR3 has 18 residues. The CDR3 nucleotides read TGCGCCAGCAGCTTGTATACGACTAGCGGGGGGGCATCAGGAGAGCAGTTCTTC. This gives the protein CASSLYTTSGGASGEQFF.

V gene TRBV4-1 combines with J gene TRBJ1-4; D is perhaps TRBD1 (6 bases). Germline V CDR1 and CDR2: MGHRA, YSYEKL. The CDR3 runs 15 residues. V was cut by 3 bases and J by 7 bases, with 15 bases left in between. CDR3 sequence reads: CASSQNQGQGEKLFF. CDR3 nucleotides: TGCGCCAGCAGCCAGAACCAGGGGCAGGGTGAAAAACTGTTTTTT.

This clone was picked up one time. J is TRBJ2-7 and V is TRBV5-1, with D possibly TRBD2 on 5 matching bases. From germline, CDR1 is SGHRS and CDR2 YFSETQ. The CDR3 contains 15 residues. V lost 0 bases to trimming and J lost 4 bases, with 14 bases between them. The CDR3 loop is CASSLAAGSGYEQYF. For the CDR3, the DNA is TGCGCCAGCAGCTTGGCTGCTGGGAGCGGATACGAGCAGTACTTC.

This CDR3 is CASSYQVAGQNYEQYF. The CDR3 DNA sequence: TGTGCCAGCAGTTACCAGGTCGCTGGACAGAACTACGAGCAGTACTTC. This sequence joins TRBV6-6 and TRBJ2-7, with a weak D call TRBD1 (6 bases). The CDR3 contains 16 residues. Germline CDR1 is MNHNY and CDR2 is SVGAGI (reference sequence). Trimming took 2 bases from V and 3 from J, leaving 17 bases between them.

This clone came up a few times. The chain links TRBV5-1 to TRBJ1-1; D unresolved. Between the trimmed V and J ends, which lost 3 bases and 11 bases, there was a span of 17 bases. CDR1 SGHRS and CDR2 YFSETQ come from the germline V gene. There are 13 residues in the CDR3. CDR3 DNA: TGCGCCAGCAGCTCCTATCGACTAAACCGGGCTTTCTTT. It specifies CASSSYRLNRAFF.

This clone has a handful of counts. The chain uses TRBV6-1 and TRBJ1-5; 8 bases are shared with TRBD1. Trimming took 6 bases from V and 9 from J; bases not matched to a gene: 10. CDR1 is MNHNS, CDR2 SASEGT, per germline. This CDR3 is 14 amino acids long. CDR3 residues: CASREQGAKGPQHF. CDR3 DNA: TGTGCCAGCAGAGAGCAGGGGGCCAAAGGGCCCCAGCATTTT.

The chain has TRBV28 and TRBJ2-3; no clear D gene. Germline-derived CDR1 and CDR2 are MDHEN and SYDVKM. This CDR3 region has 12 residues. Deletions cut 6 bases from V and 2 bases from J, with 6 bases between. CDR3 sequence (DNA): TGTGCCAGCAGGAGTTCCACAGATACGCAGTATTTT. Translating gives CASRSSTDTQYF. Together with reference TRBV28 and TRBJ2-3, the CDR3 gives the full variable domain: DVKVTQSSRYLVKRTGEKVFLECVQDMDHENMFWYRQDPGLGLRLIYFSYDVKMKEKGDIPEGYSVSREKKERFSLILESASTNQTSMYLCASRSSTDTQYFGPGTRLTVL.

This clone was seen only once. The chain links TRBV29-1 to TRBJ2-1; 7 nucleotides line up with TRBD2. J was trimmed by 4 bases and V by 7 bases; bases with no gene match: 10. From germline, CDR1 is SQVTM and CDR2 ANQGSEA. This CDR3 comprises 14 residues. The CDR3: CSACRASGYNEQFF. For the CDR3, the DNA is TGCAGCGCATGCCGGGCTAGCGGATACAATGAGCAGTTCTTC.

The chain carries TRBV7-9 and TRBJ2-3, with 7 bases identical to TRBD2. V shed 0 bases, J shed 6 bases, and the junction held 6 bases outside the gene matches. This CDR3 contains 15 residues. Germline-derived CDR1 and CDR2 are SEHNR and FQNEAQ (reference sequence). CDR3 nucleotides: TGTGCCAGCAGCTTAGCGCGGGAGAGTCACGATACGCAGTATTTT. Translation: CASSLARESHDTQYF.

This clone was recorded a few times. The V call is TRBV28, the J call TRBJ2-7; TRBD1 matches 8 bases. Germline CDR1 MDHEN, CDR2 SYDVKM. The length of the CDR3 is 15 residues. V trimming: 5 bases; J trimming: 4 bases; junction bases outside the gene matches: 10. The DNA for the CDR3 is TGTGCCAGCAGTCCACCGGGACAGGCCGATTACGAGCAGTACTTC. This gives the protein CASSPPGQADYEQYF.

V and J are TRBV4-3 and TRBJ2-5; 9 bases fit TRBD1. J gave up 5 bases and V 1 base, and 5 bases lay outside the gene matches. Germline V gene lookup returns CDR1 LGHNA and CDR2 YSLEER. CDR3 length equals 15 residues. This chain's CDR3 is CASSQGQGVEETQYF. DNA of the CDR3: TGCGCCAGCAGCCAAGGACAGGGGGTCGAGGAGACCCAGTACTTC.

This clone has just a few counts. The rearrangement uses TRBV5-1 and TRBJ2-3; the match to TRBD2 covers 8 bases. Per germline, CDR1 SGHRS and CDR2 YFSETQ. The V gene end was trimmed by 1 base and the J gene end by 0 bases; junction bases not matched to a gene: 16. This CDR3 is 20 amino acids long. CDR3 sequence (DNA): TGCGCCAGCAGCTTGAGTCTAGCGGGCCCCCACGGCCGTAGCACAGATACGCAGTATTTT. It codes for CASSLSLAGPHGRSTDTQYF. Together with reference TRBV5-1 and TRBJ2-3, the CDR3 gives the full variable domain: KAGVTQTPRYLIKTRGQQVTLSCSPISGHRSVSWYQQTPGQGLQFLFEYFSETQRNKGNFPGRFSGRQFSNSRSEMNVSTLELGDSALYLCASSLSLAGPHGRSTDTQYFGPGTRLTVL.

This sequence joins TRBV7-2 and TRBJ1-1; D might be TRBD1 (6 bases). The germline V gene encodes CDR1 SGHTA and CDR2 FQGNSA. This CDR3 spans 14 amino acids. V was trimmed by 5 bases and J by 4 bases, leaving 14 bases between them. For the CDR3, the DNA is TGTGCCAGCAGCGTCAGGGGCGGGAGCACTGAAGCTTTCTTT. It codes for CASSVRGGSTEAFF.

This clone has a single count. The chain links TRBV4-2 to TRBJ2-3; the match to TRBD2 covers 8 bases. The germline gives CDR1 LGHNA, CDR2 YNFKEQ. The CDR3 covers 16 residues. V shed 4 bases and J 3 bases; nucleotides not matched to a gene: 9. CDR3 amino acids: CASSPSGRAITDTQYF. The CDR3 DNA is TGTGCCAGCAGCCCTTCCGGGAGGGCCATAACAGATACGCAGTATTTT.

In this sample, this clone turned up once. V gene TRBV19 combines with J gene TRBJ1-2; D ambiguous. Trimming shortened V by 4 bases and J by 8 bases, and 14 bases separated the two germline ends. CDR1 is LNHDA, CDR2 SQIVND, per germline (reference sequence). The CDR3 totals 13 residues. CDR3 sequence: CASSTTQAGGYTF. The CDR3 nucleotides read TGTGCCAGTAGTACAACCCAGGCGGGGGGCTACACCTTC.

The V and J genes are TRBV19 and TRBJ1-6; weak D call: TRBD1 (5 bases). In germline, CDR1 is LNHDA, CDR2 SQIVND (reference sequence). This CDR3 spans 16 amino acids. V lost 3 bases, J lost 13 bases, and 22 bases lay in between. CDR3 in DNA: TGTGCCAGTAGTATCGGACACGGAACTGTTCGGGGGCCCCTCCACTTT. Its translation is CASSIGHGTVRGPLHF. Based on the CDR3 plus reference TRBV19 and TRBJ1-6, the full variable domain is DGGITQSPKYLFRKEGQNVTLSCEQNLNHDAMYWYRQDPGQGLRLIYYSQIVNDFQKGDIAEGYSVSREKKESFPLTVTSAQKNPTAFYLCASSIGHGTVRGPLHFGNGTRLTVT.

This clone occurred once. This rearrangement joins TRBV19 to TRBJ2-3; TRBD1 matches 12 bases. Germline assignment: CDR1 LNHDA and CDR2 SQIVND (reference sequence). The CDR3 extends over 16 amino acids. The V segment lost 0 bases and the J segment 5 bases; nucleotides outside the gene matches: 3. CDR3 in amino acids: CASSIDGTGGIDTQYF. The CDR3 nucleotides read TGTGCCAGTAGTATAGATGGGACAGGGGGCATAGATACGCAGTATTTT.

The chain couples TRBV19 to TRBJ1-2, with D possibly matching TRBD1 (5 bases). V was trimmed by 2 bases and J by 10 bases, leaving 20 bases between them. CDR1 and CDR2 from the germline V gene are LNHDA and SQIVND (reference sequence). This CDR3 has 15 residues. Here the CDR3 DNA reads TGTGCCAGTAGTATAAGGAAGACGGGGGAAATGGACTACACCTTC. Translation gives CASSIRKTGEMDYTF. Drawing the rest from reference TRBV19 and TRBJ1-2, the complete variable domain is DGGITQSPKYLFRKEGQNVTLSCEQNLNHDAMYWYRQDPGQGLRLIYYSQIVNDFQKGDIAEGYSVSREKKESFPLTVTSAQKNPTAFYLCASSIRKTGEMDYTFGSGTRLTVV.

The chain employs TRBV19 and TRBJ2-1; D perhaps matches TRBD1 (6 bases). In germline, CDR1 is LNHDA, CDR2 SQIVND (reference sequence). This CDR3 has 15 amino acids. The germline V and J ends were trimmed by 1 base and 4 bases, with 11 bases remaining between them. CDR3 in DNA: TGTGCCAGTAGTATAGGGGACGGACAGTACAATGAGCAGTTCTTC. Residues: CASSIGDGQYNEQFF.

This chain connects TRBV28 to TRBJ2-3; 10 bases map to TRBD2. Germline V gene data show CDR1 as MDHEN and CDR2 as SYDVKM. Trimming took 8 bases from V and 6 from J; bases not matched to a gene: 5. The CDR3 is made up of 13 amino acids. CDR3 residues: CASCTSGTDTQYF. In DNA form, the CDR3 reads TGTGCCAGCTGTACTAGCGGGACCGATACGCAGTATTTT. The variable domain in full, with the rest retrieved from reference TRBV28 and TRBJ2-3, is DVKVTQSSRYLVKRTGEKVFLECVQDMDHENMFWYRQDPGLGLRLIYFSYDVKMKEKGDIPEGYSVSREKKERFSLILESASTNQTSMYLCASCTSGTDTQYFGPGTRLTVL.

The J gene is TRBJ2-5, the V gene TRBV9; TRBD1 is a possible D gene (6 bases). This CDR3 contains 13 residues. Deletions cut 4 bases from V and 2 bases from J, with 9 bases between. The germline V gene has CDR1 SGDLS and CDR2 YYNGEE. The CDR3 reads CASSPGTQETQYF. The DNA of the CDR3 is TGTGCCAGCAGCCCCGGGACACAAGAGACCCAGTACTTC.

A single count supports this clone. The V gene is TRBV6-5, the J gene TRBJ1-2; maybe TRBD1 (5 bases). The germline CDR1 and CDR2 sequences are MNHEY and SVGAGI. Trimming took off 5 bases at V and 2 bases at J, with 15 bases between the two ends. The CDR3 is 15 amino acids. CDR3 nucleotide sequence: TGTGCCAGCAGTACGAAGGGGCAGGCAAACTATGGCTACACCTTC. Residues: CASSTKGQANYGYTF.